This TCR beta chain was documented in a study of blood T cell repertoires in COVID-19 (dated by TCRdb to about 2020). In terms of the full investigation: The collaborator samples originated in the United States, Italy and Spain and spanned the acute and convalescent phases of COVID-19. Where HLA class I and class II types were available, the types were taken from metadata supplied by the sample provider, not from assay-based typing. The dataset comprised deeply sampled blood TCRbeta repertoires from subjects exposed to, actively infected with, or recovered from COVID-19. Samples were obtained from the ongoing ImmuneRACE study (first 160 participants) and from over 1,000 subjects provided by 6 global collaborators. Nearly every sample came with metadata listing a de-identified subject ID, COVID-19 status, age in years and sex. The prospective study material was composed of cDNA or gDNA derived from T cells, B-cell-depleted T cells, or PBMCs. The repertoires were released in a freely available public database meant as a resource for research on the immune response to SARS-CoV-2. Study-wide conclusions, independent of this receptor: The quantity of clinical and demographic metadata differed by source and by participant and was supplied without curation.

For this clone: Its cognate antigen has yet to be identified. No qualities accompany the bases; no much larger clone lies one base away.

The immunoSEQ Assay, a bias-controlled multiplex PCR, was used to amplify TCRbeta CDR3 regions from genomic DNA. The original methods were these. The number of nucleated cells in each sample was estimated from the amplification of reference gene primers within the assay. Sequence reads were collapsed and filtered to measure the absolute abundance of every unique TCRbeta CDR3 rearrangement. Productive Simpson clonality was computed per sample as the square root of Simpson's diversity index over productive rearrangements. TCRdb stores this immuneACCESS table with in-frame sequences only. Part of the clones is absent; in the studies checked, under half of the shortfall reflects unresolved V genes, and no reason is known for the rest. That table furnishes V, J and clone size, whereas the DNA furnished D and trimming. The sample includes about 160,000 clones, with 80% to 95% observed a single time. The ten biggest clones cover 4.8% of the sample.

V is cut by 4 bases and J by 1 base, and the space between the germline ends is 16 bases. Reading the germline V gene gives CDR1 ENHRY and CDR2 SYGVKD. Measured from the cysteine to the phenylalanine, the CDR3 is 16 residues long. Just CDR3 DNA is preserved here, 48 bases in frame from base 1. At one collaborating source in Seattle, patients were enrolled during active infection and were followed longitudinally through the course of disease. Collaborating institutions collected whole blood in K2EDTA tubes following their own protocols. For TCRbeta analysis, collaborator samples were shipped as frozen whole blood, as isolated PBMCs, or as DNA extracted from either sample type.

The receptor comes from a man aged 30 to 45 with COVID-19, enrolled during active disease. The sample was peripheral blood. In this chain, TRBV10-3 is recombined with TRBJ1-1; TRBD1 is a possible D gene, resting on 6 matching bases. The CDR3: CAISVTGLKGNTEAFF. The sequenced DNA is TGTGCCATCAGTGTGACAGGACTTAAAGGGAACACTGAAGCTTTCTTT.